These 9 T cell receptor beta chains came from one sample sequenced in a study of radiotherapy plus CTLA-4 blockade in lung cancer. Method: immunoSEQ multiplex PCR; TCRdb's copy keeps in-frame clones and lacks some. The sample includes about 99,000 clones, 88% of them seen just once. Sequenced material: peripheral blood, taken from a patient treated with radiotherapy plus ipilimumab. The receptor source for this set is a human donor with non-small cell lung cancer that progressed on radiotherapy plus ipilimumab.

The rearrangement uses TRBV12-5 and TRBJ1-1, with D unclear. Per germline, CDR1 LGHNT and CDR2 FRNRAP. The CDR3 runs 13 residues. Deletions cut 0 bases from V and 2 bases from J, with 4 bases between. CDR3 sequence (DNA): TGTGCTAGTGGTTTGGTACATAACACTGAAGCTTTCTTT. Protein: CASGLVHNTEAFF. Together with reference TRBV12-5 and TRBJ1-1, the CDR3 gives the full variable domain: DARVTQTPRHKVTEMGQEVTMRCQPILGHNTVFWYRQTMMQGLELLAYFRNRAPLDDSGMPKDRFSAEMPDATLATLKIQPSEPRDSAVYFCASGLVHNTEAFFGQGTRLTVV.

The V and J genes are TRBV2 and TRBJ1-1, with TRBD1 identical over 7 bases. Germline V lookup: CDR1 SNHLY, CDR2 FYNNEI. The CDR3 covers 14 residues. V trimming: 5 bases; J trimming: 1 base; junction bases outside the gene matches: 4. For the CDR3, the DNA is TGTGCCAGCAGTCCCCGGACAGGGAACACTGAAGCTTTCTTT. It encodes CASSPRTGNTEAFF.

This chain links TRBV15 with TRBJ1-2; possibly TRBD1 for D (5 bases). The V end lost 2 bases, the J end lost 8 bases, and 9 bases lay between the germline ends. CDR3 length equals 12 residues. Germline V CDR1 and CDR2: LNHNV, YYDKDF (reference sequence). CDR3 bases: TGTGCCACCAGCAGACAAAAGGGGGGCTACACCTTC. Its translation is CATSRQKGGYTF.

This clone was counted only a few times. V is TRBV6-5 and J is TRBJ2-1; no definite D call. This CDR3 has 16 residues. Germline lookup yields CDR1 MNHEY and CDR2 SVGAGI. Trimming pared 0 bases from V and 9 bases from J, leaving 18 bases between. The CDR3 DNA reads TGTGCCAGCAGTTACTCTTCTTATATGGGCCCTTCTGAGCAGTTCTTC. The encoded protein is CASSYSSYMGPSEQFF.

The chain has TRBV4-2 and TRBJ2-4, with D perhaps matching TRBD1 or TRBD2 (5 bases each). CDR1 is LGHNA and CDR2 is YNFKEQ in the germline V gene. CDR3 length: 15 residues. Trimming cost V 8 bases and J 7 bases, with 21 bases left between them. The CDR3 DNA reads TGTGCCAGCCTTAGGGACCCCTCGAGGGATAACATTCAGTACTTC. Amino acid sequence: CASLRDPSRDNIQYF.

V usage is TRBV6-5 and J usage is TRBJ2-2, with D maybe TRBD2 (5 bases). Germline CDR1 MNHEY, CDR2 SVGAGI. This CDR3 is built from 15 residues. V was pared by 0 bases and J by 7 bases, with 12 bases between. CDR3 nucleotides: TGTGCCAGCAGTTACTCGCGGGTCGGTGGCGGGGAGCTGTTTTTT. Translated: CASSYSRVGGGELFF.

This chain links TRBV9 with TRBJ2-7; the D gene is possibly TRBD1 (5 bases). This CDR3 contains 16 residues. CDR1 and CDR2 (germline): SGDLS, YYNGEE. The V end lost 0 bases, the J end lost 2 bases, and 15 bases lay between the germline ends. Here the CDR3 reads CASSVGGAGITYEQYF. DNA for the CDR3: TGTGCCAGCAGCGTAGGTGGGGCAGGGATTACCTACGAGCAGTACTTC. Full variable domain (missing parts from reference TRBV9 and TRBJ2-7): DSGVTQTPKHLITATGQRVTLRCSPRSGDLSVYWYQQSLDQGLQFLIQYYNGEERAKGNILERFSAQQFPDLHSELNLSSLELGDSALYFCASSVGGAGITYEQYFGPGTRLTVT.

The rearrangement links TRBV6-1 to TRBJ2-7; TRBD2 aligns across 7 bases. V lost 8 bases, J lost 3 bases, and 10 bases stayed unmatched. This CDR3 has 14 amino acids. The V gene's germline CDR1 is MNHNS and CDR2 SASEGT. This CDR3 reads CASRLADPRYEQYF. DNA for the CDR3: TGTGCCAGCCGACTAGCCGACCCACGCTACGAGCAGTACTTC.

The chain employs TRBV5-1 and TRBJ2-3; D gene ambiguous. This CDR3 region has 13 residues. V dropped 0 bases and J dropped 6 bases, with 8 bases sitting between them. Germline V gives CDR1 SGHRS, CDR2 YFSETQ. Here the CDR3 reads CASSLESMDTQYF. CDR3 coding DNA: TGCGCCAGCAGCTTGGAGTCTATGGATACGCAGTATTTT.